This record looks at one TCR beta chain sequence and its context. The V gene lost 0 bases and the J gene lost 7 bases, with 4 bases spanning the gap. CDR1 and CDR2 (germline): SQVTM, ANQGSEA. CDR3 length: 11 residues. This entry belongs to a study of T-cell reconstitution after alpha-beta-depleted transplantation in children. TCRbeta library preparation incorporated unique molecular identifiers. One entry per CDR3 protein, called by TCRdb with MiXCR from the PCR reads. Of about 610,000 distinct CDR3 sequences listed, about 11% were seen once; the top ten hold roughly 4%. V usage is TRBV29-1 and J usage is TRBJ2-1; D remains ambiguous. This specimen was PBMCs from the stem cell graft donor, taken from the stem cell graft. This sequence was found in a human donor who donated a stem cell graft to a child with acute myeloid leukemia. CDR3 sequence: CSVEEPNEQFF. CDR3 DNA sequence: TGCAGCGTTGAAGAACCAAATGAGCAGTTCTTC.